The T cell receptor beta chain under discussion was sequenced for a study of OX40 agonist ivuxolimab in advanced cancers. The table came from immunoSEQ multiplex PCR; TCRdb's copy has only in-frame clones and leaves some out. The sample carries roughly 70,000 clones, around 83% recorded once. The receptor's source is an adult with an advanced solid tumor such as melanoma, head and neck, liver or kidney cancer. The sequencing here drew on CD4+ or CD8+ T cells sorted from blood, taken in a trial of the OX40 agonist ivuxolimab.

The CDR3: CAAVRGETQYF. The CDR3 DNA reads as TGTGCCGCCGTTAGGGGAGAGACCCAGTACTTC. This rearrangement joins TRBV2 to TRBJ2-5; D possibly corresponds to TRBD1 (5 bases). Trimming cost V 11 bases and J 4 bases, with 11 bases left between them. This CDR3 is built from 11 residues. Germline V gives CDR1 SNHLY, CDR2 FYNNEI.